This T cell receptor beta chain is from a study of cytomegalovirus exposure and HLA in healthy donors. General study results and limits: That first-cohort TCR clusters tended to co-occur in the 90 to 150 validation repertoires was found in a later analysis.

Concerning this clone: Its antigen is as yet unknown.

Losses at the gene ends were 7 bases for V and 1 base for J; bases not matched to a gene: 4. The germline V gene encodes CDR1 MNHEY and CDR2 SMNVEV (reference sequence). The CDR3 covers 15 residues. Here immunoSEQ multiplex PCR was the method, and the copy in TCRdb shows in-frame clones only, minus some. The sample carries about 58,000 clones, roughly 90% recorded once. This sequence joins TRBV27 and TRBJ2-6, with 7 bases identical to TRBD1. The sample taken for sequencing was PBMCs. The receptor comes from a man aged 18 to 35 in good health and CMV-seronegative. The CDR3 sequence: CASKTGLSGANVLTF. The CDR3 region has the DNA TGTGCCAGCAAGACAGGGCTATCTGGGGCCAACGTCCTGACTTTC.